Given below is one T cell receptor (beta chain) in context. The sample is drawn from a study of cytomegalovirus exposure and HLA in healthy donors. Germline trimming cut 2 bases from V and 5 bases from J; bases unmatched to any gene: 5. The CDR3 runs to 15 residues. In germline, CDR1 is SGHTA, CDR2 FQGNSA. 60 Vbeta and 13 Jbeta primers were used in PCR. Method: immunoSEQ multiplex PCR; TCRdb's copy keeps in-frame clones and lacks some. The sample lists 95,000 to 100,000 clones; 60% to 75% were seen once. The chain is built from TRBV7-2 and TRBJ2-1; 8 bases fit TRBD2. The specimen was PBMCs. The source is a man in his fifties in good health and CMV-seronegative. CDR3 DNA: TGTGCCAGCAGCTTACGGGGGGGCGCGGACAATGAGCAGTTCTTC. Its protein is CASSLRGGADNEQFF. The complete variable domain, with remaining parts taken from reference TRBV7-2 and TRBJ2-1, reads GAGVSQSPSNKVTEKGKDVELRCDPISGHTALYWYRQSLGQGLEFLIYFQGNSAPDKSGLPSDRFSAERTGGSVSTLTIQRTQQEDSAVYLCASSLRGGADNEQFFGPGTRLTVL.